This TCR beta chain was retrieved from a study of T-cell reconstitution after alpha-beta-depleted transplantation in children. Using unique molecular identifiers, the investigators prepared the TCRbeta library. One entry per CDR3 protein results from TCRdb running MiXCR on the PCR reads. The sample holds about half a million distinct CDR3 sequences, around 12% seen once. The CDR3 loop spans 16 amino acids. Trimming stripped 4 bases from V and 3 bases from J, with 19 bases between. CDR1 and CDR2 from the germline V gene are SGHDT and YYEEEE. This clonotype has only one observation. The sequencing here drew on PBMCs from the stem cell graft donor, taken from the stem cell graft. This TCR was recovered from a human donor who donated a stem cell graft to a child with combined immunodeficiency. The chain has TRBV5-6 and TRBJ1-2, with D possibly being TRBD1 (6 bases). CDR3 sequence reads: CASSATHRVGYYGYTF. The DNA of the CDR3 is TGTGCCAGCAGCGCAACCCACAGGGTGGGTTACTATGGCTACACCTTC.